This T cell receptor (beta chain) was recovered during a study of OX40 agonist ivuxolimab in advanced cancers. General notes on the study: Ivuxolimab was a fully human IgG2 agonistic monoclonal antibody targeting the costimulatory receptor OX40 (CD134). Intravenous ivuxolimab was administered to patients every 2 weeks at six dose levels: 0.01, 0.1, 0.3, 1.5, 3 and 10 mg/kg. Of the roughly 54 dose-escalation patients, hepatocellular carcinoma was present in 19, melanoma in some 15, renal cell carcinoma in 9 and head and neck cancer in 9. The dose-escalation cohort was approximately 83% male with a mean age of roughly 62 years, ranging from roughly 20 to 80. Patients were allowed to have had prior anti-PD-1, anti-PD-L1 or anti-CTLA-4 therapy, and approximately 40% of the dose-escalation patients had been treated with checkpoint inhibitors. Partial responses were achieved by three dose-escalation patients, of whom one had hepatocellular carcinoma and two had cutaneous melanoma. The purpose of peripheral TCRbeta sequencing was to test whether ivuxolimab changed TCR sequence diversity and led to clonal T-cell expansion. The paper reports the monotherapy dose-escalation portion (N ≈ 52 patients) of the phase I ivuxolimab trial. General study outcomes and caveats: At doses from 0.1 to 3.0 mg/kg, clonal expansion was seen in both CD4+ and CD8+ blood T cells between baseline and week 6. Low levels of normalized T-cell clonal expansion were also shown by some nonresponding patients. After ivuxolimab, more expanded clones were found on average in CD8+ T cells than in CD4+ T cells. Which antigens the clonally expanded peripheral T cells were specific for was not determined. In the 0.1-3.0 mg/kg groups, partial responders were among the patients with the lowest normalized peripheral clonal expansion, particularly in CD8+ T cells.

Based on the germline V gene, the CDR1 and CDR2 sequences are SGHRS and YFSETQ. The CDR3 goes from the cysteine to the phenylalanine over 15 residues. Solely the CDR3 DNA is kept, with 45 bases framed from the first base. V and J are trimmed by 7 bases and 8 bases, and the gene matches miss 12 bases of the junction. Genomic DNA was isolated from the sorted cells so that the TCRbeta CDR3 region could be sequenced. TCRbeta CDR3 regions were sequenced using the immunoSEQ Assay. The immuneACCESS repertoire file appears here via TCRdb, limited to in-frame rearrangements. These files lack a portion of the clones; in checked studies, under half of the deficit traces to unresolved V genes, and the cause of the others is not known. Present in this sample are about 78,000 clones, roughly 93% of which were seen just once. About 3% of the sample belongs to the ten largest clones. Concerning this clone itself: Its cognate antigen has yet to be identified. No base qualities exist here, and no much larger clone lies one base off it.

Patients with a history of autoimmune disease or receiving systemic immunosuppression were excluded from the trial. Peripheral blood for TCR sequencing was drawn from every dose cohort at baseline, at cycle 4 day 1 and at cycle 7 day 1. Samples came from an open-label, multicenter, first-in-human phase I dose-escalation trial of ivuxolimab. The trial enrolled adults with locally advanced or metastatic head and neck squamous cell, hepatocellular, melanoma or renal cell carcinoma. Before TCR sequencing, CD4+ T cells and CD8+ T cells from peripheral blood were sorted into separate populations. The chain is made from TRBV5-1 and TRBJ1-4; TRBD1 lines up with 9 middle nucleotides. The sequence derives from an adult with an advanced solid tumor such as melanoma, head and neck, liver or kidney cancer. The starting material was CD4+ or CD8+ T cells sorted from blood, obtained in a trial of the OX40 agonist ivuxolimab. The encoded CDR3 is CASGLTGTGREKLFF. The DNA reads TGCGCCAGCGGACTAACCGGGACAGGGCGGGAAAAACTGTTTTTT.